The 28 T cell receptor beta chains given below trace back to one sample, sequenced in a study of blood T cell repertoires in COVID-19. Produced via immunoSEQ multiplex PCR; TCRdb's table is partial and in-frame only. This sample has under 250,000 clones; roughly 83% occur once, and the top ten carry 1.3%. The sequencing input was PBMCs or T cells enriched from blood (not recorded which). Receptors were obtained from a woman in her thirties or forties with acute COVID-19.

This chain uses TRBV7-2 with TRBJ1-3; D gene unclear. The CDR3 runs to 15 residues. Germline values: CDR1 SGHTA, CDR2 FQGNSA. Trimming left V 4 bases short and J 4 bases short, with 14 bases between. CDR3 nucleotide sequence: TGTGCCAGCAGCTCTAGGCCCCTTCAGGGAAACACCATATATTTT. Protein: CASSSRPLQGNTIYF.

The chain couples TRBV29-1 to TRBJ1-4; D possibly corresponds to TRBD1 (5 bases). V gave up 3 bases and J gave up 2 bases, with 19 bases separating them. Germline lookup yields CDR1 SQVTM and CDR2 ANQGSEA. The CDR3 is made up of 17 amino acids. CDR3 loop: CSVEVGGRGRTNEKLFF. Written as DNA, the CDR3 is TGCAGCGTTGAGGTCGGGGGGAGGGGACGGACTAATGAAAAACTGTTTTTT.

This sequence joins TRBV28 and TRBJ1-6; 8 nucleotides line up with TRBD1. The CDR3 spans 15 residues. Trimming at V came to 3 bases and at J to 7 bases, leaving 5 bases not matched to a gene. Germline CDR1 MDHEN, CDR2 SYDVKM. The CDR3, as DNA: TGTGCCAGCAGTTTCCAGACAGGGGTAAATTCACCCCTCCACTTT. This codes for CASSFQTGVNSPLHF.

In DNA form, the CDR3 reads TGTGCCAGCAGCCAAGAGCGGTATCCCTCCTACGAGCAGTACTTC. This sequence encodes CASSQERYPSYEQYF. The rearrangement links TRBV4-2 to TRBJ2-7; D gene uncertain. Germline V gene data show CDR1 as LGHNA and CDR2 as YNFKEQ. This CDR3 spans 15 amino acids. V was trimmed by 0 bases and J by 0 bases, leaving 9 bases between them.

This chain uses TRBV30 with TRBJ1-1; D gene unclear. Trimming removed 0 bases at V and 2 bases at J, with 10 bases between. The CDR3 covers 14 residues. Per the germline V gene, CDR1 is GTSNPN and CDR2 is SVGIG (reference sequence). This chain's CDR3 is CAWSVQLTNTEAFF. CDR3 DNA: TGTGCCTGGAGTGTACAGTTAACTAACACTGAAGCTTTCTTT.

The chain has TRBV19 and TRBJ1-5; 9 bases map to TRBD1. V lost 7 bases and J lost 5; bases outside the gene matches: 12. CDR1 is LNHDA, CDR2 SQIVND, per germline (reference sequence). This CDR3 is built from 16 residues. The CDR3 coding sequence is TGTGCCAGTAATTCCCCGGGACAGGGAACTCATCAGCCCCAGCATTTT. Translation gives CASNSPGQGTHQPQHF.

V usage is TRBV28 and J usage is TRBJ2-7; 7 bases line up with TRBD2. Germline V CDR1 and CDR2: MDHEN, SYDVKM. V shed 6 bases, J shed 0 bases, and the junction held 5 bases outside the gene matches. CDR3 length: 14 residues. CDR3 nucleotide sequence: TGTGCCAGCAGACCTGGGACTACCTCCTACGAGCAGTACTTC. This sequence encodes CASRPGTTSYEQYF.

This rearrangement joins TRBV2 to TRBJ2-2, with TRBD2 matching over 8 bases. The germline CDR1 and CDR2 sequences are SNHLY and FYNNEI. The CDR3 loop spans 16 amino acids. The junction had 7 bases not matched to a gene; V was cut back by 6 bases and J by 1 base. The CDR3: CASSRSGLVNTGELFF. CDR3 in DNA: TGTGCCAGCAGCCGCTCGGGACTAGTGAACACCGGGGAGCTGTTTTTT.

J is TRBJ2-5 and V is TRBV4-2, with unresolved D. Between the trimmed V and J ends, which lost 2 bases and 2 bases, there was a span of 6 bases. Germline CDR1 is LGHNA and CDR2 is YNFKEQ. This CDR3 comprises 13 residues. CDR3 residues: CASSQLRQETQYF. The DNA for the CDR3 is TGTGCCAGCAGCCAACTTAGACAAGAGACCCAGTACTTC.

J is TRBJ2-7 and V is TRBV28; possibly TRBD2 for D (6 bases). The ends were cut back, 3 bases at V and 8 bases at J, with 11 bases in the middle. Germline loops: CDR1 MDHEN, CDR2 SYDVKM. The CDR3 consists of 12 residues. The CDR3 bases are TGTGCCAGCAGTTTGGAGGGGAAGAAGCAGTACTTC. It translates to CASSLEGKKQYF.

J is TRBJ2-5 and V is TRBV27; 7 bases are a match to TRBD2. The CDR3 spans 16 residues. Per germline, CDR1 MNHEY and CDR2 SMNVEV (reference sequence). V was pared by 0 bases and J by 5 bases, with 9 bases of the junction left unmatched. The CDR3 spells CASSLSPVSGGETQYF. The CDR3 nucleotides read TGTGCCAGCAGTTTATCCCCAGTTTCCGGGGGGGAGACCCAGTACTTC.

In this sample, this clone turned up a few times. V gene TRBV7-2 combines with J gene TRBJ2-2, with TRBD2 as a possible D gene (6 bases). Germline values: CDR1 SGHTA, CDR2 FQGNSA. Between the trimmed V and J ends, which lost 5 bases and 7 bases, there was a span of 11 bases. This CDR3 has 13 residues. The CDR3 bases are TGTGCCAGCAGCGAGAGGAGGGTCGGGGAGCTGTTTTTT. Protein: CASSERRVGELFF.

The V call is TRBV5-6, the J call TRBJ2-5, with 7 bases identical to TRBD1. The trim removed 0 bases at V and 9 bases at J, leaving 8 bases unmatched. Germline-derived CDR1 and CDR2 are SGHDT and YYEEEE. The CDR3 runs 14 residues. For the CDR3, the DNA is TGTGCCAGCAGCTTGGACCGAACCCAGGGGGCCCAGTACTTC. It is translated as CASSLDRTQGAQYF.

The rearrangement uses TRBV11-2 and TRBJ1-1, with a weak D call TRBD1 (5 bases). Germline V gene data show CDR1 as SGHAT and CDR2 as FQNNGV. The CDR3 length is 15 residues. The ends were cut back, 5 bases at V and 4 bases at J, with 17 bases in the middle. CDR3 DNA: TGTGCCAGCAGCCTTGGGGCGGCTCGAGGCACTGAAGCTTTCTTT. As protein: CASSLGAARGTEAFF.

V gene TRBV4-3 combines with J gene TRBJ1-6, with 9 bases identical to TRBD1. Germline V gene lookup returns CDR1 LGHNA and CDR2 YSLEER. The CDR3 spans 18 residues. Trimming removed 1 base from V and 6 bases from J; junction bases left unmatched: 10. The CDR3 loop is CASSQAGPRTGANSPLHF. CDR3 bases: TGCGCCAGCAGCCAAGCGGGTCCACGGACAGGGGCTAATTCACCCCTCCACTTT.

This chain connects TRBV4-1 to TRBJ2-7; TRBD1 matches 9 bases. V lost 1 base, J lost 6 bases, and 1 base stayed unmatched. Germline values: CDR1 MGHRA, CDR2 YSYEKL. There are 13 residues in the CDR3. The CDR3 nucleotides read TGCGCCAGCAGCCAAGGGACAGGGGTCGAGCAGTACTTC. Translated: CASSQGTGVEQYF.

Only a few counts were recorded for this clone. This rearrangement joins TRBV30 to TRBJ1-2; 7 nucleotides agree with TRBD1. Germline-derived CDR1 and CDR2 are GTSNPN and SVGIG (reference sequence). Unmatched junction bases numbered 15, after V lost 3 bases and J lost 8 bases. The CDR3 totals 15 residues. This chain's CDR3 is CAWSYISTGEVGYTF. DNA of the CDR3: TGTGCCTGGAGCTACATCTCCACAGGGGAGGTCGGCTACACCTTC.

This chain links TRBV5-6 with TRBJ1-6, with 7 bases matching TRBD1. Germline V gives CDR1 SGHDT, CDR2 YYEEEE. The CDR3 runs to 12 residues. The ends lost 4 bases at V and 14 bases at J; junction bases unmatched: 6. The CDR3 DNA follows: TGTGCCAGCAGCCCCATGACAGGGACCCTCCACTTT. It translates to CASSPMTGTLHF.

The V gene is TRBV5-1, the J gene TRBJ2-2, with D perhaps matching TRBD2 (5 bases). This CDR3 is 17 amino acids long. The V end lost 1 base, the J end lost 5 bases, and 18 bases lay between the germline ends. Germline V gives CDR1 SGHRS, CDR2 YFSETQ. The CDR3 sequence: CASSLLAGLSRTGELFF. The CDR3, as DNA: TGCGCCAGCAGCTTGCTTGCTGGACTGAGTCGGACCGGGGAGCTGTTTTTT.

The rearrangement links TRBV19 to TRBJ1-1, with 7 bases matching TRBD1. V shed 6 bases and J 0 bases; nucleotides not matched to a gene: 4. The CDR3 has 14 amino acids. CDR1 LNHDA and CDR2 SQIVND come from the germline V gene (reference sequence). The DNA of the CDR3 is TGTGCCAGTAGCCGACAGGGAATGAACACTGAAGCTTTCTTT. Amino acids: CASSRQGMNTEAFF.

The rearrangement links TRBV5-4 to TRBJ1-1; D is undetermined. CDR3 length: 13 residues. Germline-derived CDR1 and CDR2 are SGHNT and YYREEE (reference sequence). Trimming removed 3 bases at V and 8 bases at J, with 14 bases between. CDR3 nucleotides: TGTGCCAGCAGCTCCCCGGTTGGGCAGGAAGCTTTCTTT. It encodes CASSSPVGQEAFF.

The chain employs TRBV3-1 (or the pseudogene TRBV3-2) and TRBJ1-2; 7 bases agree with TRBD1. CDR1 and CDR2 from the germline V gene are LGHDT and YNNKEL (reference sequence). With 0 bases clipped from V and 8 bases from J, the junction kept 12 bases outside the gene matches. The CDR3 runs to 16 residues. The CDR3 loop is CASSQESTGALRGYTF. In nucleotides, the CDR3 is TGTGCCAGCAGCCAAGAGAGCACAGGGGCCTTGAGGGGCTACACCTTC.

The J gene is TRBJ1-5, the V gene TRBV7-9, with unresolved D. This CDR3 contains 12 residues. V was shortened by 2 bases and J by 6 bases, with 5 bases between the two germline ends. The V gene's germline CDR1 is SEHNR and CDR2 FQNEAQ (reference sequence). DNA of the CDR3: TGTGCCAGCAGCTTATCGAGTCAGCCCCAGCATTTT. This gives the protein CASSLSSQPQHF.

The chain is built from TRBV19 and TRBJ1-5, with a weak D call TRBD1 (6 bases). The CDR3 covers 11 residues. Germline lookup yields CDR1 LNHDA and CDR2 SQIVND (reference sequence). Trimming removed 3 bases at V and 12 bases at J, with 9 bases between. CDR3: CASSITGFQHF. The CDR3 nucleotides read TGTGCCAGTAGTATTACAGGGTTCCAGCATTTT.

This chain uses TRBV15 with TRBJ1-2; D remains unclear. Deletions cut 0 bases from V and 4 bases from J, with 9 bases between. The CDR3 loop spans 14 amino acids. Germline CDR1 and CDR2: LNHNV and YYDKDF (reference sequence). As DNA, the CDR3 is TGTGCCACCAGCAGAGATGGGCTTACCTATGGCTACACCTTC. Its translation: CATSRDGLTYGYTF. Drawing the rest from reference TRBV15 and TRBJ1-2, the complete variable domain is DAMVIQNPRYQVTQFGKPVTLSCSQTLNHNVMYWYQQKSSQAPKLLFHYYDKDFNNEADTPDNFQSRRPNTSFCFLDIRSPGLGDTAMYLCATSRDGLTYGYTFGSGTRLTVV.

The V and J genes are TRBV13 and TRBJ1-1; D ambiguous. CDR1 and CDR2 from the germline V gene are PRHDT and FYEKMQ (reference sequence). The V and J ends lost 6 bases and 1 base respectively, with 12 bases between them. This CDR3 is 14 amino acids long. This chain's CDR3 is CASSYLRPNTEAFF. The CDR3 nucleotides are TGTGCCAGCAGTTACTTGAGGCCGAACACTGAAGCTTTCTTT.

The chain employs TRBV14 and TRBJ2-1; 8 bases map to TRBD2. The V gene end was trimmed by 1 base and the J gene end by 6 bases; junction bases not matched to a gene: 17. The CDR3 has 19 amino acids. Germline loops: CDR1 SGHDN, CDR2 FVKESK. CDR3 nucleotide sequence: TGTGCCAGCAGCCAAGCGGACTCCTTAGCGGGGTGGGGCTCCAATGAGCAGTTCTTC. Amino acids: CASSQADSLAGWGSNEQFF.

This clone has just a few counts. This chain connects TRBV19 to TRBJ1-6; D possibly corresponds to TRBD1 (6 bases). Germline V CDR1 and CDR2: LNHDA, SQIVND (reference sequence). V shed 7 bases and J shed 15 bases, with 19 bases lying between them. This CDR3 has 13 residues. CDR3 loop: CASTTATGRSLHF. The CDR3 coding sequence is TGTGCCAGTACTACCGCAACAGGGCGAAGCCTCCACTTT.